Listed below are T cell receptor beta chains from one sample, sequenced in a study of T cells in Graves' hyperthyroidism and ophthalmopathy. TCRdb re-derived calls from the multiplex PCR reads in MiXCR, one entry per CDR3 protein. The sample lists around 250,000 distinct CDR3 sequences, almost 25% seen once, with about 40% in the top ten. The material sequenced was blood. The receptor source for this set is a woman in her thirties or forties with Graves' ophthalmopathy. CDR3s include the opening cysteine and the closing phenylalanine or tryptophan. Each record gives: D gene, J gene, clone size, V gene, CDR3 protein, CDR3 DNA. D genes are given only for firm matches. Rows may omit the clone size; those that give it use once, few, many or a size class.

d_call: NA; j_call: TRBJ1-1; clone_size: many; v_call: TRBV6-5; cdr3_aa: CASSRVTANTEAFF; cdr3_nt: TGTGCCAGCAGCCGGGTGACAGCGAACACTGAAGCTTTCTTT
d_call: TRBD1; j_call: TRBJ2-7; clone_size: many; v_call: TRBV6-5; cdr3_aa: CASSSRDRGPFSYEQYF; cdr3_nt: TGTGCCAGCAGTTCCCGGGACAGGGGACCTTTTTCCTACGAGCAGTACTTC
d_call: NA; j_call: TRBJ1-2; clone_size: many; v_call: TRBV28; cdr3_aa: CATKAVINYGYTF; cdr3_nt: TGTGCAACAAAGGCAGTTATTAACTATGGCTACACCTTC
d_call: NA; j_call: TRBJ2-5; clone_size: many; v_call: TRBV30; cdr3_aa: CAWTFDGETQYF; cdr3_nt: TGTGCCTGGACCTTCGATGGGGAGACCCAGTACTTC
d_call: NA; j_call: TRBJ2-7; clone_size: many; v_call: TRBV7-9; cdr3_aa: CASSGTRNYEQYF; cdr3_nt: TGTGCCAGCAGCGGAACTAGGAACTACGAGCAGTACTTC
d_call: NA; j_call: TRBJ2-5; clone_size: many; v_call: TRBV19; cdr3_aa: CASSMGGQQETQYF; cdr3_nt: TGTGCCAGTAGTATGGGCGGGCAGCAAGAGACCCAGTACTTC
d_call: NA; j_call: TRBJ2-1; clone_size: NA; v_call: TRBV12-3/TRBV12-4; cdr3_aa: CASSPLGGSSSYNEQFF; cdr3_nt: TGTGCCAGCAGTCCCCTCGGGGGCTCGAGCTCCTACAATGAGCAGTTCTTC
d_call: NA; j_call: TRBJ1-1; clone_size: NA; v_call: TRBV9; cdr3_aa: CASSGDEALNTEAFF; cdr3_nt: TGTGCCAGCAGCGGAGACGAGGCCCTGAACACTGAAGCTTTCTTT
d_call: TRBD1; j_call: TRBJ1-1; clone_size: many; v_call: TRBV27; cdr3_aa: CASTGGPNTEAFF; cdr3_nt: TGTGCCAGTACAGGGGGCCCGAACACTGAAGCTTTCTTT
d_call: NA; j_call: TRBJ2-2; clone_size: many; v_call: TRBV11-2; cdr3_aa: CASSLGPGELFF; cdr3_nt: TGTGCCAGCAGCCTCGGCCCCGGGGAGCTGTTTTTT
d_call: TRBD1; j_call: TRBJ1-5; clone_size: many; v_call: TRBV5-8; cdr3_aa: CASSTGDRVGQPQHF; cdr3_nt: TGTGCCAGCAGCACCGGGGACAGGGTAGGTCAGCCCCAGCATTTT
d_call: NA; j_call: TRBJ2-2; clone_size: many; v_call: TRBV4-1; cdr3_aa: CASSQAAGVNTGELFF; cdr3_nt: TGCGCCAGCAGCCAAGCGGCAGGGGTCAACACCGGGGAGCTGTTTTTT
d_call: TRBD1; j_call: TRBJ1-1; clone_size: NA; v_call: TRBV6-1; cdr3_aa: CASTISWDRPHLAFF; cdr3_nt: TGTGCCAGCACCATCTCGTGGGACAGGCCCCATTTGGCTTTCTTT
d_call: NA; j_call: TRBJ2-7; clone_size: many; v_call: TRBV29-1; cdr3_aa: CSVEIPGRKGYEQYF; cdr3_nt: TGCAGCGTCGAAATCCCAGGGAGGAAAGGCTACGAGCAGTACTTC
d_call: NA; j_call: TRBJ1-1; clone_size: NA; v_call: TRBV12-3/TRBV12-4; cdr3_aa: CASSYRGWTEAFF; cdr3_nt: TGTGCCAGCAGTTACCGGGGTTGGACTGAAGCTTTCTTT
d_call: TRBD1; j_call: TRBJ2-5; clone_size: many; v_call: TRBV7-2; cdr3_aa: CASSPRQGLETQYF; cdr3_nt: TGTGCCAGCAGCCCCAGACAGGGGTTAGAGACCCAGTACTTC
d_call: TRBD1; j_call: TRBJ1-5; clone_size: NA; v_call: TRBV12-3/TRBV12-4; cdr3_aa: CASSIIRQGTNQPQHF; cdr3_nt: TGTGCCAGCAGTATTATAAGACAGGGGACCAATCAGCCCCAGCATTTT
d_call: NA; j_call: TRBJ1-1; clone_size: many; v_call: TRBV20-1; cdr3_aa: CSARRSSMNTEAFF; cdr3_nt: TGCAGTGCTAGGAGGAGCTCGATGAACACTGAAGCTTTCTTT
d_call: TRBD1; j_call: TRBJ2-2; clone_size: many; v_call: TRBV30; cdr3_aa: CAWSPPPQGNPLGELFF; cdr3_nt: TGTGCCTGGAGTCCCCCGCCACAGGGGAACCCCCTCGGGGAGCTGTTTTTT
d_call: NA; j_call: TRBJ2-7; clone_size: few; v_call: TRBV7-9; cdr3_aa: CASSWDQYEQYF; cdr3_nt: TGTGCCAGCAGCTGGGACCAGTACGAGCAGTACTTC
d_call: NA; j_call: TRBJ2-7; clone_size: many; v_call: TRBV5-1; cdr3_aa: CASSLEAPRTREQYF; cdr3_nt: TGCGCCAGCAGCTTGGAAGCCCCTAGGACTCGGGAGCAGTACTTC
d_call: NA; j_call: TRBJ2-7; clone_size: many; v_call: TRBV4-1; cdr3_aa: CASSRDYQDSYEQYF; cdr3_nt: TGCGCCAGCAGCCGAGACTACCAAGACTCCTACGAGCAGTACTTC
d_call: NA; j_call: TRBJ2-7; clone_size: many; v_call: TRBV18; cdr3_aa: CASSPTGSWEQYF; cdr3_nt: TGTGCCAGCTCACCAACAGGGTCCTGGGAGCAGTACTTC
d_call: NA; j_call: TRBJ2-7; clone_size: many; v_call: TRBV20-1; cdr3_aa: CSARDPETTSEQYF; cdr3_nt: TGCAGTGCTAGAGATCCCGAGACTACTAGCGAGCAGTACTTC
d_call: NA; j_call: TRBJ1-5; clone_size: NA; v_call: TRBV6-1; cdr3_aa: CASMGDNQPQPF; cdr3_nt: TGTGCCAGCATGGGGGACAATCAGCCCCAGCCTTTT
d_call: NA; j_call: TRBJ2-7; clone_size: many; v_call: TRBV12-3/TRBV12-4; cdr3_aa: CASTNQGEGEQYF; cdr3_nt: TGTGCCAGCACTAACCAGGGGGAGGGCGAGCAGTACTTC
d_call: TRBD2; j_call: TRBJ2-5; clone_size: many; v_call: TRBV4-1; cdr3_aa: CASSPLTSGRAVETQYF; cdr3_nt: TGCGCCAGCAGCCCTCTAACGAGCGGGAGGGCCGTAGAGACCCAGTACTTC
d_call: TRBD1; j_call: TRBJ2-2; clone_size: NA; v_call: TRBV6-1; cdr3_aa: CASRTSGQGATGELFF; cdr3_nt: TGTGCCAGCAGAACATCGGGACAGGGGGCCACCGGGGAGCTGTTTTTT
d_call: NA; j_call: TRBJ1-2; clone_size: many; v_call: TRBV10-3; cdr3_aa: CAISRDTNYGYTF; cdr3_nt: TGTGCCATCAGTAGGGACACCAACTATGGCTACACCTTC
d_call: NA; j_call: TRBJ1-1; clone_size: NA; v_call: TRBV9; cdr3_aa: CASSVGSLGLGAGNTEAFF; cdr3_nt: TGTGCCAGCAGCGTAGGGTCATTGGGACTGGGAGCCGGGAACACTGAAGCTTTCTTT
d_call: NA; j_call: TRBJ2-2; clone_size: NA; v_call: TRBV2; cdr3_aa: CATLLPRTNTGELFF; cdr3_nt: TGTGCCACCCTCTTGCCACGGACGAACACCGGGGAGCTGTTTTTT
d_call: NA; j_call: TRBJ2-7; clone_size: NA; v_call: TRBV12-3/TRBV12-4; cdr3_aa: CASSLTGGFPYEQYF; cdr3_nt: TGTGCCAGCAGTTTGACTGGGGGTTTTCCCTACGAGCAGTACTTC
d_call: TRBD2; j_call: TRBJ2-7; clone_size: many; v_call: TRBV12-3/TRBV12-4; cdr3_aa: CASSLGAGGSYEQYF; cdr3_nt: TGTGCCAGCAGTTTAGGAGCGGGAGGGTCCTACGAGCAGTACTTC
d_call: NA; j_call: TRBJ2-5; clone_size: many; v_call: TRBV6-1; cdr3_aa: CASSASRLGYQETQYF; cdr3_nt: TGTGCCAGCAGTGCAAGCCGACTTGGGTACCAAGAGACCCAGTACTTC
d_call: NA; j_call: TRBJ1-2; clone_size: NA; v_call: TRBV7-2; cdr3_aa: CASSRTGTSDYGYTF; cdr3_nt: TGTGCCAGCAGCAGAACCGGGACATCAGACTATGGCTACACCTTC
d_call: NA; j_call: TRBJ1-5; clone_size: many; v_call: TRBV19; cdr3_aa: CASSIDPPQGRWENQPQHF; cdr3_nt: TGTGCCAGTAGTATAGACCCTCCCCAGGGCAGGTGGGAGAATCAGCCCCAGCATTTT
d_call: TRBD2; j_call: TRBJ2-7; clone_size: many; v_call: TRBV27; cdr3_aa: CASSLSESGLAGPYEQYF; cdr3_nt: TGTGCCAGCAGTTTATCGGAAAGCGGGCTAGCGGGACCCTACGAGCAGTACTTC
d_call: TRBD1; j_call: TRBJ2-7; clone_size: many; v_call: TRBV5-1; cdr3_aa: CASSLADRVSYEQYF; cdr3_nt: TGCGCCAGCAGCTTGGCGGACAGGGTCTCCTACGAGCAGTACTTC
d_call: TRBD2; j_call: TRBJ2-2; clone_size: many; v_call: TRBV28; cdr3_aa: CASRTSGRVGELFF; cdr3_nt: TGTGCCAGCAGGACTAGCGGGAGGGTCGGGGAGCTGTTTTTT
d_call: NA; j_call: TRBJ2-7; clone_size: NA; v_call: TRBV9; cdr3_aa: CASSPRYF; cdr3_nt: TGTGCCAGCAGCCCGCGGTACTTC
d_call: NA; j_call: TRBJ2-7; clone_size: many; v_call: TRBV9; cdr3_aa: CASSASRQNEQYF; cdr3_nt: TGTGCCAGCAGCGCGAGCCGACAGAACGAGCAGTACTTC
d_call: TRBD2; j_call: TRBJ2-2; clone_size: many; v_call: TRBV20-1; cdr3_aa: CSARRAWREGPRGTGELFF; cdr3_nt: TGCAGTGCTAGACGGGCTTGGCGGGAGGGCCCTCGTGGCACCGGGGAGCTGTTTTTT
d_call: NA; j_call: TRBJ2-1; clone_size: many; v_call: TRBV7-2; cdr3_aa: CASSLARPSYNEQFF; cdr3_nt: TGTGCCAGCAGCTTAGCGCGCCCTTCGTACAATGAGCAGTTCTTC
d_call: NA; j_call: TRBJ2-5; clone_size: NA; v_call: TRBV5-1; cdr3_aa: CASSLEGTGDGETQYF; cdr3_nt: TGCGCCAGCAGCTTAGAGGGAACTGGGGACGGAGAGACCCAGTACTTC
d_call: NA; j_call: TRBJ2-7; clone_size: few; v_call: TRBV2; cdr3_aa: CASSERSGQGGYEQYF; cdr3_nt: TGTGCCAGCAGTGAAAGGTCCGGGCAGGGGGGCTACGAGCAGTACTTC
d_call: TRBD1; j_call: TRBJ2-7; clone_size: many; v_call: TRBV5-1; cdr3_aa: CASSLAWDSSYEQYF; cdr3_nt: TGCGCCAGCAGCTTGGCCTGGGACAGCTCCTACGAGCAGTACTTC
d_call: NA; j_call: TRBJ2-2; clone_size: many; v_call: TRBV5-1; cdr3_aa: CASSPGIGELFF; cdr3_nt: TGCGCCAGCAGCCCGGGAATCGGGGAGCTGTTTTTT
d_call: NA; j_call: TRBJ1-1; clone_size: NA; v_call: TRBV28; cdr3_aa: CASNLQNAYTEAFF; cdr3_nt: TGTGCCAGCAACCTTCAGAACGCCTACACTGAAGCTTTCTTT
d_call: TRBD1; j_call: TRBJ1-1; clone_size: many; v_call: TRBV3-1; cdr3_aa: CASSQDYRGGNTEAFF; cdr3_nt: TGTGCCAGCAGCCAAGACTACAGGGGAGGGAACACTGAAGCTTTCTTT
d_call: NA; j_call: TRBJ2-7; clone_size: many; v_call: TRBV7-8; cdr3_aa: CASSPRRGHYEQYF; cdr3_nt: TGTGCCAGCAGCCCCCGGCGCGGCCACTACGAGCAGTACTTC
d_call: NA; j_call: TRBJ1-2; clone_size: many; v_call: TRBV19; cdr3_aa: CASSIAVQASGYTF; cdr3_nt: TGTGCCAGTAGTATAGCGGTCCAGGCGAGTGGCTACACCTTC
d_call: TRBD1; j_call: TRBJ2-7; clone_size: NA; v_call: TRBV12-3/TRBV12-4; cdr3_aa: CASSSGQVHEQYF; cdr3_nt: TGTGCCAGCAGCTCGGGACAGGTTCACGAGCAGTACTTC
d_call: NA; j_call: TRBJ1-1; clone_size: NA; v_call: TRBV6-1; cdr3_aa: CASTRRAMNTEAFF; cdr3_nt: TGTGCCAGCACCCGACGGGCTATGAACACTGAAGCTTTCTTT
d_call: TRBD1; j_call: TRBJ2-5; clone_size: many; v_call: TRBV20-1; cdr3_aa: CSARQGAWETQYF; cdr3_nt: TGCAGTGCTAGACAGGGGGCTTGGGAGACCCAGTACTTC
d_call: TRBD1; j_call: TRBJ1-1; clone_size: many; v_call: TRBV7-3; cdr3_aa: CASSFLRQGENTEAFF; cdr3_nt: TGTGCCAGCAGCTTTCTCCGACAGGGTGAAAACACTGAAGCTTTCTTT